This entry describes one T cell receptor beta chain. PCR was performed using 60 Vbeta and 13 Jbeta primers. TCRdb's table, derived via immunoSEQ multiplex PCR, lists solely in-frame clones and lacks some. The data show 55,000 to 90,000 clones, around 78% seen once. The CDR3 runs 15 residues. V gave up 2 bases and J gave up 7 bases; unmatched junction bases: 5. Germline loops: CDR1 MGHRA, CDR2 YSYEKL. The source of the sample is a study of cytomegalovirus exposure and HLA in healthy donors. The donors gave bone marrow, and they were healthy. This TCR was recovered from a man aged 45-65 years in good health and CMV-seronegative. Sequenced: PBMCs. The genes are TRBV4-1 and TRBJ1-5; 10 bases match TRBD1. The CDR3 loop is CASSQYRDRGQPQHF. The CDR3 nucleotides are TGCGCCAGCAGCCAATATCGGGACAGGGGCCAGCCCCAGCATTTT.